These 10 T cell receptor beta chains were all obtained from the same sample, sequenced in a study of control samples from healthy donors and cancer patients. Generated by immunoSEQ multiplex PCR, the TCRdb table keeps only in-frame clones and is missing some. The sample includes roughly 180,000 clones, about nine tenths of them seen just once. The source material was blood. These TCRs come from a woman between 40 and 55 years old in good health.

V gene TRBV11-2 combines with J gene TRBJ2-7; 9 positions agree with TRBD1. J gave up 3 bases and V 5 bases, and 8 bases lay outside the gene matches. CDR3 size: 15 residues. CDR1 and CDR2 from the germline V gene are SGHAT and FQNNGV. The CDR3 region is CASSPTGQGRYEQYF. CDR3 nucleotide sequence: TGTGCCAGCAGCCCCACGGGACAGGGCCGCTACGAGCAGTACTTC.

This chain uses TRBV5-1 with TRBJ2-1; D remains unclear. With 6 bases removed from V and 6 bases from J, the gap between germline ends came to 10 bases. The V gene's germline CDR1 is SGHRS and CDR2 YFSETQ. The CDR3 is 12 amino acids. The CDR3 coding sequence is TGCGCCAGCAATGGACCCGGCAATGAGCAGTTCTTC. Residues: CASNGPGNEQFF.

The V gene is TRBV13, the J gene TRBJ1-1, with TRBD1 as a possible D gene (5 bases). Germline V gene sequence: CDR1 PRHDT, CDR2 FYEKMQ (reference sequence). V dropped 0 bases and J dropped 4 bases, with 9 bases sitting between them. This CDR3 is built from 14 residues. The CDR3 here is CASSLGRRGTEAFF. DNA for the CDR3: TGTGCCAGCAGCTTAGGTAGAAGGGGCACTGAAGCTTTCTTT.

The CDR3 spells CASSLGTGVGEKLFF. DNA for the CDR3: TGTGCCAGCAGCTTGGGTACGGGAGTGGGTGAAAAACTGTTTTTT. The chain employs TRBV5-6 and TRBJ1-4; unclear D gene. Trimming took off 0 bases at V and 7 bases at J, with 13 bases between the two ends. The CDR3 is 15 residues long. Per the germline V gene, CDR1 is SGHDT and CDR2 is YYEEEE.

As for this clone: Other DNA sequences in the sample encode the same CDR3. The chain combines TRBV5-1 with TRBJ1-1; D perhaps matches TRBD1 (5 bases). V dropped 0 bases and J dropped 8 bases, with 11 bases sitting between them. Germline CDR1 reads SGHRS; CDR2 reads YFSETQ. The CDR3 covers 13 residues. The CDR3 DNA follows: TGCGCCAGCAGCTTGGAACGTCAGGGAGAAGCTTTCTTT. As protein: CASSLERQGEAFF. The whole variable domain, filled in from reference TRBV5-1 and TRBJ1-1, reads KAGVTQTPRYLIKTRGQQVTLSCSPISGHRSVSWYQQTPGQGLQFLFEYFSETQRNKGNFPGRFSGRQFSNSRSEMNVSTLELGDSALYLCASSLERQGEAFFGQGTRLTVV.

The chain uses TRBV27 and TRBJ2-7; TRBD1 matches 9 bases. With 6 bases clipped from V and 1 base from J, the junction kept 10 bases outside the gene matches. The CDR3 sequence is 16 residues long. The germline gives CDR1 MNHEY, CDR2 SMNVEV (reference sequence). CDR3 region: CASSQGVGTGSYEQYF. CDR3 DNA sequence: TGTGCCAGCAGCCAGGGCGTCGGGACAGGGTCCTACGAGCAGTACTTC.

This sequence joins TRBV12-3 or TRBV12-4 and TRBJ1-2; TRBD1 agrees at 7 bases. This CDR3 comprises 12 residues. V was clipped by 6 bases and J by 2 bases; unmatched bases: 0. In nucleotides, the CDR3 is TGTGCCAGCAGGACAGGGAACTATGGCTACACCTTC. Translated, it gives CASRTGNYGYTF.

This clone has more than one count but fewer than ten. V and J are TRBV15 and TRBJ1-4; D remains ambiguous. Germline lookup yields CDR1 LNHNV and CDR2 YYDKDF (reference sequence). This CDR3 has 16 amino acids. Deletions cut 1 base from V and 7 bases from J, with 16 bases between. The CDR3 loop is CATSRAVPRSGEKLFF. CDR3 coding DNA: TGTGCCACCAGCAGAGCGGTCCCGAGGTCGGGTGAAAAACTGTTTTTT.

The V call is TRBV29-1, the J call TRBJ1-2, with D perhaps matching TRBD1 (6 bases). In germline, CDR1 is SQVTM, CDR2 ANQGSEA. The CDR3 is 11 residues long. Trimming cost V 6 bases and J 7 bases, with 12 bases left between them. The CDR3 DNA reads TGCAGCGTAAGAGGGGGAGGTGGCTACACCTTC. It translates to CSVRGGGGYTF.

The rearrangement joins TRBV3-1 (or the pseudogene TRBV3-2) to TRBJ2-3; 7 positions agree with TRBD2. The ends lost 8 bases at V and 8 bases at J; junction bases unmatched: 13. The CDR3 spans 14 residues. Per the germline V gene, CDR1 is LGHDT and CDR2 is YNNKEL (reference sequence). CDR3 sequence: CASGGGLFVGTQYF. DNA for the CDR3: TGTGCCAGCGGGGGGGGGTTGTTCGTCGGTACGCAGTATTTT.